A single T cell receptor (beta chain) is shown here with its context. Its specificity is unknown. This sample is drawn from a study of OX40 agonist ivuxolimab in advanced cancers. Study-wide context: Patients assigned to dose escalation were diagnosed with hepatocellular carcinoma, melanoma, renal cell or head and neck cancer. With a range of 23 to 79, age averaged approximately 54 years, and more than 75% were male. Study-wide results and limits: CD4+ and CD8+ blood T cells expanded clonally by week 6 at 0.1 to 3.0 mg/kg. CD8+ T cells showed, on average, more clonal expansion than CD4+ cells.

TCRdb's copy holds only in-frame clones and misses some; the assay was immunoSEQ multiplex PCR. The sample holds tens of thousands of clones, approximately 86% seen once. CDR3 size: 15 residues. Per the germline V gene, CDR1 is SGHTA and CDR2 is FQGTGA. Germline trimming cut 5 bases from V and 4 bases from J; bases unmatched to any gene: 8. The V and J genes are TRBV7-3 and TRBJ2-3, with 8 bases matching TRBD2. This receptor was obtained from an adult with an advanced solid tumor such as melanoma, head and neck, liver or kidney cancer. The sample consisted of CD4+ or CD8+ T cells sorted from blood, taken in a trial of the OX40 agonist ivuxolimab. DNA for the CDR3: TGTGCCAGCAGCCTATCAGCGGGAGACTCAGATACGCAGTATTTT. Encoded protein: CASSLSAGDSDTQYF. Using reference TRBV7-3 and TRBJ2-3 for the parts outside the CDR3, the full variable domain is GAGVSQTPSNKVTEKGKYVELRCDPISGHTALYWYRQSLGQGPEFLIYFQGTGAADDSGLPNDRFFAVRPEGSVSTLKIQRTERGDSAVYLCASSLSAGDSDTQYFGPGTRLTVL.